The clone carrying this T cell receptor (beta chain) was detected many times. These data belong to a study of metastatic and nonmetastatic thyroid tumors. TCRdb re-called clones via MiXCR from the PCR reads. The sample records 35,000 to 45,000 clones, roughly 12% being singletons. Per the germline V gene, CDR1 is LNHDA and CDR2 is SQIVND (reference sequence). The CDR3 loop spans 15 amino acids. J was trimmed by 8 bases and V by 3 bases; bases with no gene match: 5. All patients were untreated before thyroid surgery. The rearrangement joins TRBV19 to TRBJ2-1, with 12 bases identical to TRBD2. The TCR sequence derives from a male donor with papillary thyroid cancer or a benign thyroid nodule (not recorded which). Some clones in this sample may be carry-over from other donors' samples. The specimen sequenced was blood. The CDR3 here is CASSMQLAGGHEQFF. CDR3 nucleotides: TGTGCCAGTAGTATGCAACTAGCGGGAGGCCATGAGCAGTTCTTC.